This entry lists 27 T cell receptor beta chains sequenced from one sample in a study of monozygotic twins with inflammatory bowel disease. TCRdb reprocessed the 5' RACE reads and keeps a single row for each CDR3 protein, giving no DNA. The specimen's table records some 200,000 distinct CDR3 sequences. Input material: blood. Receptor source: a human donor with ulcerative colitis or Crohn's disease, or a healthy co-twin of an affected twin (not recorded which).

The genes are TRBV7-8 and TRBJ2-7; TCRdb lists TRBD1, though no DNA is available to test this call. Germline lookup yields CDR1 SGHVS and CDR2 FQNEAQ. There are 14 residues in the CDR3. The CDR3 reads CATRDSSISYEQYF.

This chain joins TRBV6-5 and TRBJ2-5; as DNA is missing, the TRBD1 call by TCRdb cannot be tested. This CDR3 comprises 14 residues. Germline values: CDR1 MNHEY, CDR2 SVGAGI. This CDR3 is CASSSGTGQETQYF.

This chain joins TRBV14 and TRBJ2-7; the TCRdb D gene call, TRBD1, has no DNA to confirm it. The CDR3 is made up of 15 amino acids. Germline CDR1 is SGHDN and CDR2 is FVKESK. The CDR3: CASSRNRLGSYEQYF.

The V gene is TRBV12-3 or TRBV12-4, the J gene TRBJ2-2; absent DNA, TCRdb's TRBD1 call cannot be checked. The CDR3 loop spans 13 amino acids. The CDR3 protein is CASSSTVTGELFF.

This rearrangement joins TRBV7-9 to TRBJ1-2; TCRdb indicates TRBD1, and absent DNA this call remains unverified. The CDR3 totals 13 residues. CDR1 and CDR2 (germline): SEHNR, FQNEAQ (reference sequence). Here the CDR3 reads CASSSRQGGGYTF.

V gene TRBV5-1 combines with J gene TRBJ1-2. Germline loops: CDR1 SGHRS, CDR2 YFSETQ. The CDR3 spans 14 residues. The CDR3 reads CASGEGSANYGYTF.

The chain links TRBV29-1 to TRBJ1-5; checking the TCRdb D call of TRBD1 is not possible without DNA. The CDR3 loop spans 12 amino acids. Germline loops: CDR1 SQVTM, CDR2 ANQGSEA. The CDR3 sequence: CSVQGGNQPQHF. Supplemented by reference TRBV29-1 and TRBJ1-5, the full variable domain reads SAVISQKPSRDICQRGTSLTIQCQVDSQVTMMFWYRQQPGQSLTLIATANQGSEATYESGFVIDKFPISRPNLTFSTLTVSNMSPEDSSIYLCSVQGGNQPQHFGDGTRLSIL.

The J gene is TRBJ2-5, the V gene TRBV6-5; TCRdb indicates TRBD2, and absent DNA this call remains unverified. This CDR3 contains 16 residues. Germline lookup yields CDR1 MNHEY and CDR2 SVGAGI. The CDR3 reads CASSYSWTQSGETQYF.

This rearrangement joins TRBV7-2 to TRBJ1-1. Germline V gene data show CDR1 as SGHTA and CDR2 as FQGNSA. CDR3 length equals 17 residues. Here the CDR3 reads CASSSSRQSFMNTEAFF. Together with reference TRBV7-2 and TRBJ1-1, the CDR3 gives the full variable domain: GAGVSQSPSNKVTEKGKDVELRCDPISGHTALYWYRQSLGQGLEFLIYFQGNSAPDKSGLPSDRFSAERTGGSVSTLTIQRTQQEDSAVYLCASSSSRQSFMNTEAFFGQGTRLTVV.

This chain uses TRBV6-1 with TRBJ2-1; the TCRdb call, TRBD2, lacks DNA for checking. The CDR3 is 16 residues long. CDR1 MNHNS and CDR2 SASEGT come from the germline V gene. Here the CDR3 reads CASGGRSGGTHNEQFF.

This chain joins TRBV5-1 and TRBJ2-3; TCRdb designates TRBD2, a call that cannot be tested without DNA. The germline CDR1 and CDR2 sequences are SGHRS and YFSETQ. The CDR3 is 17 amino acids. The CDR3 spells CASSQMTSGGRSDTQYF.

The chain couples TRBV11-2 to TRBJ1-1; TCRdb selects TRBD1, and the lack of DNA leaves this call unchecked. CDR3 length: 15 amino acids. The V gene's germline CDR1 is SGHAT and CDR2 FQNNGV. The CDR3 here is CASSPWTGLLTEAFF.

The chain combines TRBV7-9 with TRBJ2-5; TCRdb gives TRBD1 as the D gene, but with no DNA this cannot be confirmed. The CDR3 is 15 residues long. Germline V gene lookup returns CDR1 SEHNR and CDR2 FQNEAQ (reference sequence). The CDR3 spells CASSFIPGTTETQYF.

The chain joins TRBV6-1 to TRBJ2-6; lacking DNA, the TRBD2 call made by TCRdb goes unchecked. Germline CDR1 reads MNHNS; CDR2 reads SASEGT. The CDR3 is made up of 15 amino acids. CDR3 residues: CASSGESSGANVLTF.

The V and J genes are TRBV7-9 and TRBJ2-1; TCRdb indicates TRBD1, and absent DNA this call remains unverified. Germline CDR1 reads SEHNR; CDR2 reads FQNEAQ (reference sequence). The CDR3 runs to 13 residues. The CDR3 protein is CASSARQGTEQFF.

CDR3 loop: CASSFAYSNQPQHF. The gene calls are TRBV12-3 or TRBV12-4 and TRBJ1-5. This CDR3 has 14 amino acids.

The chain employs TRBV13 and TRBJ2-7; TCRdb returns TRBD1, unconfirmable since there is no DNA. The CDR3 has 13 residues. Germline assignment: CDR1 PRHDT and CDR2 FYEKMQ (reference sequence). The CDR3 spells CASRRQGADEQYF.

The chain is built from TRBV7-9 and TRBJ1-1; TCRdb selects TRBD1, and the lack of DNA leaves this call unchecked. The CDR3 is 16 residues long. From germline, CDR1 is SEHNR and CDR2 FQNEAQ (reference sequence). CDR3 amino acids: CASSSLPGQGNTEAFF.

The chain joins TRBV19 to TRBJ1-2; TCRdb's D call, TRBD1, is unchecked because there is no DNA. CDR3 length: 16 residues. Germline values: CDR1 LNHDA, CDR2 SQIVND (reference sequence). CDR3 sequence reads: CASSTTGTGGDDGYTF.

This chain links TRBV4-2 with TRBJ2-2. Germline V gene data show CDR1 as LGHNA and CDR2 as YNFKEQ. The CDR3 totals 14 residues. CDR3 in amino acids: CASSQDLKAGELFF.

The chain couples TRBV29-1 to TRBJ2-2; with no DNA, the TCRdb D assignment of TRBD1 cannot be verified. The CDR3 runs to 13 residues. CDR1 and CDR2 from the germline V gene are SQVTM and ANQGSEA. The CDR3 sequence is CSARTRGAGELFF.

The chain joins TRBV6-1 to TRBJ2-5; TCRdb's assignment of TRBD1 cannot be checked, as there is no DNA. Germline values: CDR1 MNHNS, CDR2 SASEGT. This CDR3 is 15 amino acids long. The CDR3 sequence: CASSAQGVRKETQYF.

V usage is TRBV19 and J usage is TRBJ2-6; the TCRdb call, TRBD2, lacks DNA for checking. CDR1 and CDR2 from the germline V gene are LNHDA and SQIVND (reference sequence). There are 18 residues in the CDR3. CDR3 amino acids: CASSMMDYGAPGANVLTF. The variable domain in full, with the rest retrieved from reference TRBV19 and TRBJ2-6, is DGGITQSPKYLFRKEGQNVTLSCEQNLNHDAMYWYRQDPGQGLRLIYYSQIVNDFQKGDIAEGYSVSREKKESFPLTVTSAQKNPTAFYLCASSMMDYGAPGANVLTFGAGSRLTVL.

The V and J genes are TRBV11-2 and TRBJ1-4; absent DNA, TCRdb's TRBD1 call cannot be checked. This CDR3 comprises 13 residues. CDR1 SGHAT and CDR2 FQNNGV come from the germline V gene. CDR3 sequence: CASSSRVGEKLFF.

V gene TRBV20-1 combines with J gene TRBJ2-5; TCRdb's D gene call, TRBD1, goes unchecked for lack of DNA. CDR3 length equals 15 residues. Germline lookup yields CDR1 DFQATT and CDR2 SNEGSKA (reference sequence). Here the CDR3 reads CSAREIQGGGETQYF.

The CDR3 sequence is CASSLSLGQPGEKLFF. The chain uses TRBV5-6 and TRBJ1-4; TCRdb picks TRBD1, but there is no DNA to check that call. The CDR3 totals 16 residues. CDR1 and CDR2 (germline): SGHDT, YYEEEE.

V is TRBV3-1 and J is TRBJ1-1. Germline CDR1 is LGHDT and CDR2 is YNNKEL (reference sequence). The CDR3 runs to 13 residues. The CDR3 sequence: CASSQVEGTEAFF. Drawing the rest from reference TRBV3-1 and TRBJ1-1, the complete variable domain is DTAVSQTPKYLVTQMGNDKSIKCEQNLGHDTMYWYKQDSKKFLKIMFSYNNKELIINETVPNRFSPKSPDKAHLNLHINSLELGDSAVYFCASSQVEGTEAFFGQGTRLTVV.